One sample yielded the 26 T cell receptor beta chains listed below, sequenced in a study of blood T cell repertoires in COVID-19. Clones were read by immunoSEQ multiplex PCR, and TCRdb kept only the in-frame ones, dropping some. The data show 150,000 to 160,000 clones, with roughly 80% seen just once and 29% held by the top ten. The material sequenced was peripheral blood. The receptor set was obtained from a woman aged 55-75 years with acute or convalescent COVID-19.

The chain employs TRBV18 and TRBJ1-2; 7 nucleotides align to TRBD1. V lost 6 bases to trimming and J lost 4 bases; unmatched junction nucleotides: 8. Germline V gene sequence: CDR1 KGHSH, CDR2 LQKENI. This CDR3 spans 14 amino acids. For the CDR3, the DNA is TGTGCCAGCTCCCCGGGACAGCCCACCTATGGCTACACCTTC. Protein: CASSPGQPTYGYTF.

The genes are TRBV5-1 and TRBJ2-5, with D possibly being TRBD2 (7 bases). The CDR3 sequence is 15 residues long. V was cut by 0 bases and J by 4 bases, with 13 bases left in between. Germline-derived CDR1 and CDR2 are SGHRS and YFSETQ. The chain's CDR3 is CASSLVGGLGETQYF. CDR3 DNA: TGCGCCAGCAGCTTGGTGGGGGGGCTTGGAGAGACCCAGTACTTC.

The chain combines TRBV30 with TRBJ2-3, with D possibly TRBD1 on 6 matching bases. CDR3 length: 11 amino acids. Trimming stripped 2 bases from V and 8 bases from J, with 8 bases between. Germline loops: CDR1 GTSNPN, CDR2 SVGIG (reference sequence). CDR3 nucleotides: TGTGCCTGGAGTCTAGGGGGTACGCAGTATTTT. Translating it yields CAWSLGGTQYF. Variable domain in full (rest from reference TRBV30 and TRBJ2-3): SQTIHQWPATLVQPVGSPLSLECTVEGTSNPNLYWYRQAAGRGLQLLFYSVGIGQISSEVPQNLSASRPQDRQFILSSKKLLLSDSGFYLCAWSLGGTQYFGPGTRLTVL.

The chain uses TRBV6-5 and TRBJ2-5; 7 bases map to TRBD2. Trimming at V came to 4 bases and at J to 5 bases, leaving 7 bases not matched to a gene. Per germline, CDR1 MNHEY and CDR2 SVGAGI. The CDR3 sequence is 14 residues long. CDR3 sequence: CASSSLRGYETQYF. CDR3 nucleotides: TGTGCCAGCAGTTCCTTGCGGGGGTATGAGACCCAGTACTTC.

The chain links TRBV7-2 to TRBJ2-5; 9 bases match TRBD1. The CDR3 is made up of 16 amino acids. CDR1 is SGHTA, CDR2 FQGNSA, per germline. Unmatched junction bases numbered 16, after V lost 4 bases and J lost 10 bases. The CDR3 region has the DNA TGTGCCAGCAGCTCTGGGGGAGGGGACAGGGTTCTTGGCCAGTACTTC. As protein: CASSSGGGDRVLGQYF.

In this sample, this clone turned up a few times. The V gene is TRBV27, the J gene TRBJ2-7; D possibly corresponds to TRBD1 (5 bases). The CDR3 spans 11 residues. Germline V gives CDR1 MNHEY, CDR2 SMNVEV (reference sequence). V was trimmed by 8 bases and J by 4 bases, leaving 9 bases between them. The CDR3 DNA follows: TGTGCCAGCTATGACAGATACGAGCAGTACTTC. It encodes CASYDRYEQYF.

V and J are TRBV5-1 and TRBJ1-4; the D gene is possibly TRBD1 (5 bases). Looked up from germline, CDR1 is SGHRS and CDR2 is YFSETQ. V was pared by 3 bases and J by 4 bases, with 10 bases between. CDR3 length: 14 amino acids. Here the CDR3 DNA reads TGCGCCAGCAGCTCTAGGGGCGATAATGAAAAACTGTTTTTT. Amino acid sequence: CASSSRGDNEKLFF.

This chain joins TRBV5-1 and TRBJ1-1; possible D gene TRBD1, 5 bases. The V and J ends lost 2 bases and 4 bases respectively, with 9 bases between them. The length of the CDR3 is 13 residues. Germline CDR1 and CDR2: SGHRS and YFSETQ. CDR3 sequence: CASSFQQGTEAFF. The CDR3 DNA is TGCGCCAGCAGCTTCCAGCAGGGCACTGAAGCTTTCTTT.

The chain recombines TRBV9 with TRBJ1-3; D is undetermined. The CDR3 loop spans 14 amino acids. Deletions cut 1 base from V and 3 bases from J, with 8 bases between. Per germline, CDR1 SGDLS and CDR2 YYNGEE. The CDR3 region is CASSVLSVGNTIYF. The CDR3 DNA sequence: TGTGCCAGCAGCGTATTGTCGGTTGGAAACACCATATATTTT.

This chain links TRBV18 with TRBJ2-1; D unresolved. The germline V gene has CDR1 KGHSH and CDR2 LQKENI. This CDR3 spans 15 amino acids. The V end was cut by 0 bases, the J end by 9 bases, with 15 bases between. CDR3 sequence: CASSPPSRGWVEQFF. The CDR3 nucleotides read TGTGCCAGCTCACCACCTTCTCGAGGCTGGGTTGAGCAGTTCTTC.

The V and J genes are TRBV4-1 and TRBJ1-2, with D maybe TRBD1 (6 bases). Germline V lookup: CDR1 MGHRA, CDR2 YSYEKL. The CDR3 spans 15 residues. V was trimmed by 2 bases and J by 7 bases, leaving 17 bases between them. The CDR3 DNA follows: TGCGCCAGCAGCCAACCAGACCCTGGACAGACTGGCTACACCTTC. It codes for CASSQPDPGQTGYTF.

Here the CDR3 reads CSVGEGVRPQHF. DNA of the CDR3: TGCAGCGTTGGGGAGGGGGTACGGCCCCAGCATTTT. V is TRBV29-1 and J is TRBJ1-5; perhaps TRBD1 as D (6 bases). The V end lost 4 bases, the J end lost 9 bases, and 13 bases lay between the germline ends. The CDR3 sequence is 12 residues long. Germline V lookup: CDR1 SQVTM, CDR2 ANQGSEA.

The chain has TRBV9 and TRBJ2-7; D is perhaps TRBD1 (5 bases). The CDR3 consists of 15 residues. V shed 3 bases and J shed 2 bases, with 15 bases lying between them. Per the germline V gene, CDR1 is SGDLS and CDR2 is YYNGEE. In DNA, the CDR3 is TGTGCCAGCAGCGCCCACCCCGACAGAGCCTACGAGCAGTACTTC. Translating it yields CASSAHPDRAYEQYF.

The chain employs TRBV19 and TRBJ1-5; TRBD1 agrees at 7 bases. CDR3 length: 17 amino acids. The germline V gene encodes CDR1 LNHDA and CDR2 SQIVND (reference sequence). V was pared by 6 bases and J by 0 bases, with 11 bases of the junction left unmatched. Here the CDR3 DNA reads TGTGCCAGTAGCCGTGAAACAGGGGCCTATAGCAATCAGCCCCAGCATTTT. Residues: CASSRETGAYSNQPQHF.

The chain carries TRBV7-8 and TRBJ1-1, with D unresolved. V shed 3 bases and J shed 2 bases, with 16 bases lying between them. The germline gives CDR1 SGHVS, CDR2 FQNEAQ. The CDR3 has 16 residues. This CDR3 is CASSFQVGSPNTEAFF. CDR3 sequence (DNA): TGTGCCAGCAGCTTCCAGGTCGGCAGTCCTAACACTGAAGCTTTCTTT.

J is TRBJ2-1 and V is TRBV7-3; TRBD2 matches at 8 bases. Losses at the gene ends were 4 bases for V and 4 bases for J; bases not matched to a gene: 9. CDR1 and CDR2 (germline): SGHTA, FQGTGA. This CDR3 spans 16 amino acids. The CDR3 sequence is CASSSAAGGTYNEQFF. For the CDR3, the DNA is TGTGCCAGCAGCTCGGCGGCGGGGGGCACGTACAATGAGCAGTTCTTC.

The genes are TRBV6-5 and TRBJ1-1; 7 bases align to TRBD1. V gave up 2 bases and J gave up 4 bases; unmatched junction bases: 4. This CDR3 spans 14 amino acids. Germline assignment: CDR1 MNHEY and CDR2 SVGAGI. The CDR3 is CASSYHGTATEAFF. The CDR3 bases are TGTGCCAGCAGTTACCACGGGACAGCCACTGAAGCTTTCTTT.

The chain uses TRBV18 and TRBJ2-2, with 10 nucleotides matching TRBD2. Germline values: CDR1 KGHSH, CDR2 LQKENI. Germline trimming cut 0 bases from V and 5 bases from J; bases unmatched to any gene: 9. The CDR3 is 18 residues long. DNA of the CDR3: TGTGCCAGCTCACCACCGCCGGGACTAGCGTCGGGGACCGGGGAGCTGTTTTTT. The encoded protein is CASSPPPGLASGTGELFF.

The chain combines TRBV28 with TRBJ1-1; weak D call: TRBD1 (5 bases). Germline assignment: CDR1 MDHEN and CDR2 SYDVKM. Trimming left V 7 bases short and J 4 bases short, with 16 bases between. The CDR3 spans 14 residues. CDR3 region: CASIIPGYGTEAFF. For the CDR3, the DNA is TGTGCCAGCATTATTCCAGGGTACGGCACTGAAGCTTTCTTT. The variable domain in full, with the rest retrieved from reference TRBV28 and TRBJ1-1, is DVKVTQSSRYLVKRTGEKVFLECVQDMDHENMFWYRQDPGLGLRLIYFSYDVKMKEKGDIPEGYSVSREKKERFSLILESASTNQTSMYLCASIIPGYGTEAFFGQGTRLTVV.

Only a few counts were recorded for this clone. The chain uses TRBV4-1 and TRBJ1-1; 11 bases line up with TRBD1. The CDR3 extends over 16 amino acids. The ends lost 4 bases at V and 4 bases at J; junction bases unmatched: 8. CDR1 and CDR2 (germline): MGHRA, YSYEKL. The CDR3 is CASSPGQGARSTEAFF. The DNA of the CDR3 is TGCGCCAGCAGCCCTGGACAGGGGGCTAGGAGCACTGAAGCTTTCTTT.

The rearrangement uses TRBV12-3 or TRBV12-4 and TRBJ1-1; D perhaps matches TRBD1 (5 bases). There are 12 residues in the CDR3. V was cut by 2 bases and J by 8 bases, with 9 bases left in between. CDR3 sequence: CASSLWGSEAFF. The DNA for the CDR3 is TGTGCCAGCAGTTTATGGGGCAGCGAAGCTTTCTTT.

The chain joins TRBV5-1 to TRBJ2-7; D might be TRBD1 (6 bases). The CDR3 contains 15 residues. V lost 0 bases, J lost 5 bases, and 15 bases lay in between. Germline loops: CDR1 SGHRS, CDR2 YFSETQ. The DNA of the CDR3 is TGCGCCAGCAGCTTGGTCACAGGGAACCCCCACGAGCAGTACTTC. It specifies CASSLVTGNPHEQYF.

This sequence joins TRBV12-3 or TRBV12-4 and TRBJ1-5; 7 nucleotides match TRBD1. V was clipped by 8 bases and J by 4 bases; unmatched bases: 5. The CDR3 totals 13 residues. CDR3 nucleotide sequence: TGTGCCAGCTCTGGACAGGAGAATCAGCCCCAGCATTTT. It translates to CASSGQENQPQHF.

The genes are TRBV27 and TRBJ1-2; TRBD1 aligns across 10 bases. CDR1 is MNHEY and CDR2 is SMNVEV in the germline V gene (reference sequence). The CDR3 is 15 amino acids. The ends lost 5 bases at V and 4 bases at J; junction bases unmatched: 7. CDR3 protein: CASSNRDRGSYGYTF. DNA of the CDR3: TGTGCCAGCAGTAACCGGGACAGGGGTTCCTATGGCTACACCTTC.

The V call is TRBV7-3, the J call TRBJ2-5, with a possible D match to TRBD2 (6 bases). V lost 8 bases to trimming and J lost 5 bases, with 18 bases between them. The CDR3 runs to 14 residues. Germline V lookup: CDR1 SGHTA, CDR2 FQGTGA. CDR3 sequence: CASGRQGAGETQYF. The CDR3 nucleotides read TGTGCCAGCGGCCGCCAAGGGGCGGGGGAGACCCAGTACTTC.

There are a few counts of this clone. The rearrangement uses TRBV27 and TRBJ1-2; 8 bases are a match to TRBD1. Trimming removed 5 bases from V and 3 bases from J; junction bases left unmatched: 11. This CDR3 region has 16 residues. Germline lookup yields CDR1 MNHEY and CDR2 SMNVEV (reference sequence). CDR3 bases: TGTGCCAGCAGTCCCCAGGACAGGGTGGAAGACTATGGCTACACCTTC. Protein product: CASSPQDRVEDYGYTF.